This T cell receptor (beta chain) derives from a study of cytomegalovirus exposure and HLA in healthy donors. Study-level results: Apparent HLA restriction characterized most CMV-associated TCR beta chains in a later analysis.

This clone was seen more than once but under ten times. Its antigen is unknown. Germline values: CDR1 SGHNT, CDR2 YENEEA. Trimming pared 3 bases from V and 0 bases from J, leaving 12 bases between. This CDR3 is 16 amino acids long. The PCR was carried out with 60 Vbeta primers and 13 Jbeta primers. The method was immunoSEQ multiplex PCR; TCRdb's version includes in-frame clones alone and lacks a portion of them. Of some 110,000 clones in the sample, roughly three quarters were seen once. V usage is TRBV11-3 and J usage is TRBJ1-3; TRBD1 is a possible D gene (5 bases). This clonotype was obtained from a man aged 50 or older in good health and CMV-seropositive. Material: PBMCs. The CDR3 region has the DNA TGTGCCAGCAGCTTCCGATCAGGGATCTCTGGAAACACCATATATTTT. The encoded protein is CASSFRSGISGNTIYF.